This T cell receptor (beta chain) emerged from a study of blood T cell repertoires in COVID-19. Study-level information: The United States, Italy and Spain provided the acute and convalescent COVID-19 samples. T cells, B-cell-depleted T cells, or PBMCs provided the cDNA or gDNA that served as material.

Per the study methods: Scientists estimated how many nucleated cells there were by amplifying reference gene primers. The repertoire was sequenced with immunoSEQ multiplex PCR; TCRdb's copy has only in-frame clones and lacks some. For V, J and clone size, that table is used; D and trimming come from the DNA. The data contain around 140,000 clones, approximately 81% of them seen just once; the ten biggest clones take up around 8%. As concerns this clone: This may arise from a read error, as a much more abundant clone is one base away.

In germline, CDR1 is SGHRS, CDR2 YFSETQ. Trimming pared 0 bases from V and 3 bases from J, leaving 9 bases between. This CDR3 spans 15 amino acids. This chain joins TRBV5-1 and TRBJ1-4, with D uncertain. This sequence was found in a woman aged 60 to 75 with active or convalescent COVID-19. The sequencing sample was made of peripheral blood. The CDR3 DNA reads TGCGCCAGCAGCTTGGCCGGGAGGGCTAATGAAAAACTGTTTTTT. Translation: CASSLAGRANEKLFF. Full variable domain (outside the CDR3, taken from reference TRBV5-1 and TRBJ1-4): KAGVTQTPRYLIKTRGQQVTLSCSPISGHRSVSWYQQTPGQGLQFLFEYFSETQRNKGNFPGRFSGRQFSNSRSEMNVSTLELGDSALYLCASSLAGRANEKLFFGSGTQLSVL.